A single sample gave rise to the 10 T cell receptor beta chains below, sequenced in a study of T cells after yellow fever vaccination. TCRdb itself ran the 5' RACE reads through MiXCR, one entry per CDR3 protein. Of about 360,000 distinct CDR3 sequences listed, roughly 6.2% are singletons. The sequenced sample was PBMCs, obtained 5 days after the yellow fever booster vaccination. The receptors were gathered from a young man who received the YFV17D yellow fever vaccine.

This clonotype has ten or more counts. The CDR3 DNA follows: TGTGCCACCAGCAGAGGAGGACTAGCGGAACCCTACGAGCAGTACTTC. Amino acids: CATSRGGLAEPYEQYF. The chain combines TRBV15 with TRBJ2-7; 10 bases agree with TRBD2. The CDR3 contains 16 residues. J lost 2 bases, V lost 1 base, and 5 bases had no gene match. Germline lookup yields CDR1 LNHNV and CDR2 YYDKDF (reference sequence).

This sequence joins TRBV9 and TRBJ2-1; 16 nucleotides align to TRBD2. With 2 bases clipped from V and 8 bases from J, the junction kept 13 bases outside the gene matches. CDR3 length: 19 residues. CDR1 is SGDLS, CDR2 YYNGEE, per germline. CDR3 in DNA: TGTGCCAGCAGCGTGCAGGGGATGGGACTAGCGGGAGGGTTGGATGAGCAGTTCTTC. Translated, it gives CASSVQGMGLAGGLDEQFF.

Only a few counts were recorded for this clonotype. The CDR3 DNA follows: TGTGCCAGCAGTTCCTGGACGGGAACTGAAGCTTTCTTT. It encodes CASSSWTGTEAFF. The rearrangement uses TRBV27 and TRBJ1-1; D is unresolved. Germline CDR1 is MNHEY and CDR2 is SMNVEV (reference sequence). V was shortened by 4 bases and J by 5 bases, with 11 bases between the two germline ends. The CDR3 totals 13 residues.

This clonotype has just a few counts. Here the CDR3 reads CASRARAGTSGSYEQYF. Written as DNA, the CDR3 is TGTGCCAGCAGGGCTAGGGCGGGGACTAGCGGATCCTACGAGCAGTACTTC. This chain joins TRBV5-6 and TRBJ2-7, with 11 nucleotides matching TRBD2. This CDR3 comprises 17 residues. CDR1 and CDR2 (germline): SGHDT, YYEEEE. With V trimmed by 5 bases and J by 1 base, 11 bases remained unmatched. Drawing the rest from reference TRBV5-6 and TRBJ2-7, the complete variable domain is DAGVTQSPTHLIKTRGQQVTLRCSPKSGHDTVSWYQQALGQGPQFIFQYYEEEERQRGNFPDRFSGHQFPNYSSELNVNALLLGDSALYLCASRARAGTSGSYEQYFGPGTRLTVT.

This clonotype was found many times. CDR3 amino acids: CSARGSGYSNQPQHF. DNA of the CDR3: TGCAGTGCTAGAGGGTCAGGCTATAGCAATCAGCCCCAGCATTTT. The V gene is TRBV20-1, the J gene TRBJ1-5; D not resolved. The CDR3 has 15 amino acids. From germline, CDR1 is DFQATT and CDR2 SNEGSKA (reference sequence). V lost 1 base and J lost 0, with 10 bases in between.

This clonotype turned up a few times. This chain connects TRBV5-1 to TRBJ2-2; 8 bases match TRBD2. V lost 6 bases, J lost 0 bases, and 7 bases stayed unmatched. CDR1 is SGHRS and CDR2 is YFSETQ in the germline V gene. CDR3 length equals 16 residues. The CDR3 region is CASMYQAGANTGELFF. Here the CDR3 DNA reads TGCGCCAGCATGTACCAAGCGGGGGCGAACACCGGGGAGCTGTTTTTT.

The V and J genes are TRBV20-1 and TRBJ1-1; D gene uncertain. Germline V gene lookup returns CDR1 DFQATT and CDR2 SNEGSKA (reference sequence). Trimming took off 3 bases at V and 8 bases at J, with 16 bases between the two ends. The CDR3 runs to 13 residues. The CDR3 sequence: CSARDSLGIEAFF. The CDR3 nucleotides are TGCAGTGCTAGGGACTCCCTCGGGATCGAAGCTTTCTTT.

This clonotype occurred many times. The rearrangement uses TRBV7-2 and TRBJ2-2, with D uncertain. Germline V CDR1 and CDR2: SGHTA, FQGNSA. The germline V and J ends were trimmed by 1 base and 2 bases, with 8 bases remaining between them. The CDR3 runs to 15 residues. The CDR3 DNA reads TGTGCCAGCAGCTTAGTCAGCGCAAACACCGGGGAGCTGTTTTTT. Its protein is CASSLVSANTGELFF.

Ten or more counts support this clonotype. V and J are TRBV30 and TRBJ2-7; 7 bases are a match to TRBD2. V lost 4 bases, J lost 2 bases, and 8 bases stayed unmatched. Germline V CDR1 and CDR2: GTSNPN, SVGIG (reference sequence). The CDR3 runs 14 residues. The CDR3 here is CAWNTRLAPYEQYF. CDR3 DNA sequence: TGTGCCTGGAACACGCGACTAGCCCCCTACGAGCAGTACTTC.

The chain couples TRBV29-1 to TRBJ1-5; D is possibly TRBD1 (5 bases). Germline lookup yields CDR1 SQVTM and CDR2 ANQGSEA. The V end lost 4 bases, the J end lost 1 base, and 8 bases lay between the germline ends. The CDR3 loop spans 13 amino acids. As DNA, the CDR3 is TGCAGCGTTGGGGACGGGAGCAATCAGCCCCAGCATTTT. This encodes CSVGDGSNQPQHF.